A selection of T cell receptor beta chains follows, all from one sample in a study of T cell responses to AZD1222 COVID-19 vaccine. Clones were sequenced by immunoSEQ multiplex PCR, and TCRdb holds only the in-frame ones, with some missing. The table includes some 150,000 clones, about 88% detected once. Sequenced here: peripheral blood, sampled on day 0 of AZD1222 vaccination. Source of these receptors: an adult in good health. Both conserved end residues are part of each CDR3. The order of the fields is J gene, D gene, V gene, clone size, CDR3 DNA, CDR3 protein. The D gene is left open where the match is weak. Clone size is stated in some rows and not others, as once, few, many or a class when expanded.

TRBJ2-2,NA,TRBV11-2,NA,TGTGCCAGCAGCTTAGGGGCCACCGGGGAGCTGTTTTTT,CASSLGATGELFF
TRBJ2-2,NA,TRBV10-1,NA,TGCGCCAGCAGTCGTAACAGACAGGCCGTGTACGCCGGGGAGCTGTTTTTT,CASSRNRQAVYAGELFF
TRBJ2-3,TRBD2,TRBV9,NA,TGTGCCAGCAGCCAGAAGCCCCAGCGGGGGGGCCGAGATACGCAGTATTTT,CASSQKPQRGGRDTQYF
TRBJ1-3,TRBD1,TRBV15,NA,TGTGCCACCAGCAGGGACAGGGTAGGAAACACCATATATTTT,CATSRDRVGNTIYF
TRBJ1-4,NA,TRBV27,NA,TGTGCCAGCAGTCCCGGCCCCGGCGGTTACGAAAAACTGTTTTTT,CASSPGPGGYEKLFF
TRBJ2-2,NA,TRBV2,NA,TGTGCCAGCAGGACTAGGGTGGCCGGGGAGCTGTTTTTT,CASRTRVAGELFF
TRBJ2-5,NA,TRBV9,once,TGTGCCAGCAGCGTAGGGCTGGGAGGAGAGACCCAGTACTTC,CASSVGLGGETQYF
TRBJ1-2,TRBD1,TRBV30,NA,TGTGCCTGGAGCCATAGAGCGACAGGGGAAGGGGGCTACACCTTC,CAWSHRATGEGGYTF
TRBJ2-7,NA,TRBV12-3/TRBV12-4,NA,TGTGCCAGCAGTTTTCTAGCCTCCTACGAGCAGTACTTC,CASSFLASYEQYF
TRBJ1-1,NA,TRBV6-5,NA,TGTGCCAGCAGTCTAGACCCCACGGGTAGCACTGAAGCTTTCTTT,CASSLDPTGSTEAFF
TRBJ1-4,TRBD1,TRBV28,NA,TGTGCCAGCAGCATCCGGGACAGATTTAATGAAAAACTGTTTTTT,CASSIRDRFNEKLFF
TRBJ2-2,TRBD2,TRBV29-1,once,TGCAGCGTTCTTCCCGCTAGCGGACTCAACACCGGGGAGCTGTTTTTT,CSVLPASGLNTGELFF
TRBJ1-4,TRBD1,TRBV7-2,NA,TGTGCCAGCAGCTTGACAGGGAACAATGAAAAACTGTTTTTT,CASSLTGNNEKLFF
TRBJ2-2,NA,TRBV6-5,once,TGTGCCAGCAGTCTCCCCTCGAACACCGGGGAGCTGTTTTTT,CASSLPSNTGELFF